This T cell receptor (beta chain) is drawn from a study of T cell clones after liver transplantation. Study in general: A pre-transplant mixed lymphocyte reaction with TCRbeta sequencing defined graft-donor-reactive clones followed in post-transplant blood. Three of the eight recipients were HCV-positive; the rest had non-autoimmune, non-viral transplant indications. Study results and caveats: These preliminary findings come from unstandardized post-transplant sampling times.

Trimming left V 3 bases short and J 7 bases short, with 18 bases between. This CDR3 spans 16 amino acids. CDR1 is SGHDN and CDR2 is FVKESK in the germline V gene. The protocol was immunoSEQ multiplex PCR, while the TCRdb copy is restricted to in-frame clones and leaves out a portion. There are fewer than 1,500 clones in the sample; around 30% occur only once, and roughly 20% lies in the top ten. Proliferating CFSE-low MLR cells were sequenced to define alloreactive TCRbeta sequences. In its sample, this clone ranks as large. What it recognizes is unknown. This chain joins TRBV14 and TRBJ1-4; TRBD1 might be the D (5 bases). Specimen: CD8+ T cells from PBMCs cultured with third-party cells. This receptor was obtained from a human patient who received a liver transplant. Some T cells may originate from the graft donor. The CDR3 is CASSHMVAGRLEKLFF. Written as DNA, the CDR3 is TGTGCCAGCAGCCACATGGTCGCAGGGCGACTTGAAAAACTGTTTTTT.